This T cell receptor beta chain was recovered during a study of technical replicates of blood from a handful of donors. Clones were sequenced by immunoSEQ multiplex PCR, and TCRdb holds only the in-frame ones, with some missing. Of about 79,000 clones listed, around 94% are singletons. Germline V gene sequence: CDR1 SGHRS, CDR2 YFSETQ. With 4 bases removed from V and 8 bases from J, the gap between germline ends came to 15 bases. The CDR3 runs 14 residues. Sequencing input: T cells isolated from PBMCs. The V gene is TRBV5-1, the J gene TRBJ1-4, with no clear D. The TCR comes from a human donor in good health. CDR3 bases: TGCGCCAGCAGCCCCGCCCGGGAACACGAAAAACTGTTTTTT. Encoded protein: CASSPAREHEKLFF.